One and the same sample provided the 27 T cell receptor beta chains below, sequenced in a study of cytomegalovirus exposure and HLA in healthy donors. 13 Jbeta primers and 60 Vbeta primers were used for the PCR. The assay was immunoSEQ multiplex PCR, and TCRdb's table has in-frame clones only and misses some. The sample carries over 150,000 clones, 75% to 85% recorded once. The sample taken for sequencing was PBMCs. All receptors come from a man aged 30 to 45 in good health and CMV-seropositive.

The chain is built from TRBV27 and TRBJ2-1, with TRBD2 matching over 10 bases. Germline-derived CDR1 and CDR2 are MNHEY and SMNVEV (reference sequence). This CDR3 is 16 amino acids long. With 6 bases clipped from V and 4 bases from J, the junction kept 9 bases outside the gene matches. The CDR3 here is CASSSRSGRVYNEQFF. CDR3 sequence (DNA): TGTGCCAGCAGCTCGCGCAGCGGGAGGGTTTACAATGAGCAGTTCTTC.

A remark on this clone: A read error may produce the germline difference seen at one junction end. The chain uses TRBV29-1 and TRBJ1-2, with 7 bases aligning to TRBD1. The CDR3 runs to 13 residues. Germline V gives CDR1 SQVTM, CDR2 ANQGSEA. CDR3 nucleotides: TGCAGCGTTCGAAGGGGACAGAACTATGACTACACCTTC. As protein: CSVRRGQNYDYTF.

The sample holds one count of this clone. The chain is built from TRBV28 and TRBJ1-2; TRBD1 agrees at 7 bases. From germline, CDR1 is MDHEN and CDR2 SYDVKM. The V and J ends lost 6 bases and 1 base, in that order; junction bases with no gene match: 11. The CDR3 runs 16 residues. The CDR3 DNA reads TGTGCCAGCAGGACACTAAGACAGGGCGTTAACTATGGCTACACCTTC. Protein: CASRTLRQGVNYGYTF.

The chain joins TRBV2 to TRBJ1-4; D uncertain. Deletions cut 4 bases from V and 7 bases from J, with 22 bases between. The length of the CDR3 is 17 residues. Germline values: CDR1 SNHLY, CDR2 FYNNEI. The CDR3 protein is CASSARSAVKSVEKLFF. In DNA form, the CDR3 reads TGTGCCAGCAGTGCCAGGTCCGCTGTAAAATCGGTTGAAAAACTGTTTTTT.

The chain couples TRBV5-6 to TRBJ2-5; a possible D gene is TRBD1 (7 bases). Trimming cost V 4 bases and J 4 bases, with 14 bases left between them. CDR3 length: 14 residues. Germline V CDR1 and CDR2: SGHDT, YYEEEE. The CDR3, as DNA: TGTGCCAGCAGCCTCACCCAGGGGGGAGAGACCCAGTACTTC. Translating it yields CASSLTQGGETQYF.

V is TRBV18 and J is TRBJ2-5, with 10 bases lining up with TRBD2. V lost 3 bases and J lost 5; bases outside the gene matches: 6. This CDR3 has 15 amino acids. CDR1 is KGHSH and CDR2 is LQKENI in the germline V gene. In DNA form, the CDR3 reads TGTGCCAGCTCACCCCAGGGACTAGCGTCGGAGACCCAGTACTTC. Encoded protein: CASSPQGLASETQYF.

The gene calls are TRBV11-2 and TRBJ2-2; D might be TRBD2 (7 bases). V lost 1 base and J lost 6, with 21 bases in between. Germline lookup yields CDR1 SGHAT and CDR2 FQNNGV. The CDR3 consists of 18 residues. For the CDR3, the DNA is TGTGCCAGCAGCTTAGGGCGGGGGCGGGGCAGGCGGGCCGGGGAGCTGTTTTTT. It encodes CASSLGRGRGRRAGELFF.

The chain couples TRBV5-1 to TRBJ2-2, with D unresolved. The CDR3 sequence is 15 residues long. Germline V gives CDR1 SGHRS, CDR2 YFSETQ. Trimming removed 6 bases at V and 5 bases at J, with 17 bases between. CDR3 in amino acids: CASTPSVSDTGELFF. The CDR3 DNA reads as TGCGCCAGCACCCCCTCGGTGTCTGATACCGGGGAGCTGTTTTTT.

The chain's CDR3 is CASTDSGNQPQHF. CDR3 nucleotide sequence: TGTGCCAGCACCGATTCAGGGAATCAGCCCCAGCATTTT. The chain has TRBV2 and TRBJ1-5, with TRBD1 as a possible D gene (5 bases). V lost 7 bases to trimming and J lost 4 bases, with 11 bases between them. CDR3 length: 13 amino acids. CDR1 is SNHLY, CDR2 FYNNEI, per germline.

The rearrangement uses TRBV6-1 and TRBJ2-2; D unclear. From germline, CDR1 is MNHNS and CDR2 SASEGT. This CDR3 has 14 residues. V was trimmed by 1 base and J by 6 bases, leaving 9 bases between them. The CDR3 DNA reads TGTGCCAGCAGTGAAGATATTTATCCCGGGGAGCTGTTTTTT. Translated, it gives CASSEDIYPGELFF.

Points on this clone: An end of the junction does not agree with germline; a read error may underlie this. The chain is built from TRBV7-9 and TRBJ2-7; 8 positions match TRBD2. Germline V gene data show CDR1 as SEHNR and CDR2 as FQNEAQ (reference sequence). CDR3 length: 15 residues. CDR3 sequence: CSSSRPSGSTYEQYF. The CDR3 DNA sequence: TGTTCCAGCAGCCGTCCTAGCGGGTCCACCTACGAGCAGTACTTC.

This clone has a handful of counts. This chain joins TRBV19 and TRBJ1-4; D is perhaps TRBD1 (6 bases). The CDR3 covers 16 residues. V dropped 6 bases and J dropped 0 bases, with 14 bases sitting between them. In germline, CDR1 is LNHDA, CDR2 SQIVND (reference sequence). The CDR3 DNA reads as TGTGCCAGTAGAAGCAGGGGCGACCCAACTAATGAAAAACTGTTTTTT. This codes for CASRSRGDPTNEKLFF.

The chain couples TRBV2 to TRBJ2-3; D may be TRBD2 (6 bases). The germline V and J ends were trimmed by 6 bases and 4 bases, with 20 bases remaining between them. The CDR3 is 16 amino acids. Germline V gene lookup returns CDR1 SNHLY and CDR2 FYNNEI. CDR3 sequence: CASSPVEGTGADTQYF. The CDR3 coding sequence is TGTGCCAGCAGCCCGGTCGAAGGGACTGGCGCAGATACGCAGTATTTT.

This chain uses TRBV6-6 with TRBJ1-1; no firm D call. The CDR3 extends over 14 amino acids. The V end was cut by 2 bases, the J end by 0 bases, with 7 bases between. Germline V gene sequence: CDR1 MNHNY, CDR2 SVGAGI (reference sequence). The CDR3 DNA reads as TGTGCCAGCAGTTACCCGGGGTTGAACACTGAAGCTTTCTTT. This codes for CASSYPGLNTEAFF.

V gene TRBV13 combines with J gene TRBJ2-3; 9 nucleotides match TRBD2. The junction had 7 bases not matched to a gene; V was cut back by 4 bases and J by 2 bases. Germline assignment: CDR1 PRHDT and CDR2 FYEKMQ (reference sequence). The CDR3 runs to 16 residues. This chain's CDR3 is CASSSSGGKDTDTQYF. The CDR3 region has the DNA TGTGCCAGCAGCTCCAGCGGGGGGAAAGACACAGATACGCAGTATTTT.

Here the CDR3 DNA reads TGTGCCAGCAGCACCGGGACAGGGGCCGAGCAGTACTTC. This codes for CASSTGTGAEQYF. The genes are TRBV11-2 and TRBJ2-7, with 10 bases fitting TRBD1. From germline, CDR1 is SGHAT and CDR2 FQNNGV. The length of the CDR3 is 13 residues. V dropped 5 bases and J dropped 6; count of bases not matched to a gene: 4.

V and J are TRBV30 and TRBJ2-7, with D hard to call. CDR1 GTSNPN and CDR2 SVGIG come from the germline V gene (reference sequence). V was cut by 2 bases and J by 5 bases, with 7 bases left in between. The CDR3 extends over 11 amino acids. The CDR3 is CAWSSAHEQYF. The CDR3 nucleotides are TGTGCCTGGAGTAGTGCGCACGAGCAGTACTTC.

The J gene is TRBJ2-7, the V gene TRBV18; 10 bases align to TRBD1. This CDR3 has 15 amino acids. J lost 3 bases, V lost 4 bases, and 6 bases had no gene match. The germline V gene has CDR1 KGHSH and CDR2 LQKENI. Here the CDR3 DNA reads TGTGCCAGCTCACAGAGGGACAGGGGAGTCTACGAGCAGTACTTC. Amino acids: CASSQRDRGVYEQYF.

The chain combines TRBV9 with TRBJ2-5; 7 bases match TRBD2. The CDR3 loop spans 14 amino acids. Germline CDR1 and CDR2: SGDLS and YYNGEE. Losses at the gene ends were 0 bases for V and 4 bases for J; bases not matched to a gene: 3. CDR3 in amino acids: CASSVVGGRETQYF. CDR3 sequence (DNA): TGTGCCAGCAGCGTAGTGGGGGGGAGAGAGACCCAGTACTTC.

The chain has TRBV9 and TRBJ1-1; D gene ambiguous. Trimming cost V 3 bases and J 1 base, with 10 bases left between them. This CDR3 is built from 14 residues. The germline V gene encodes CDR1 SGDLS and CDR2 YYNGEE. The CDR3 loop is CASSADSENTEAFF. CDR3 bases: TGTGCCAGCAGCGCCGACTCTGAGAACACTGAAGCTTTCTTT.

The V call is TRBV25-1, the J call TRBJ2-2, with D perhaps matching TRBD1 (5 bases). The V end lost 3 bases, the J end lost 0 bases, and 11 bases lay between the germline ends. This CDR3 comprises 16 residues. Looked up from germline, CDR1 is MGHDK and CDR2 is SYGVNS. This CDR3 is CASSDDGRANTGELFF. The CDR3 bases are TGTGCCAGCAGTGATGACGGCAGGGCGAACACCGGGGAGCTGTTTTTT. Supplemented by reference TRBV25-1 and TRBJ2-2, the full variable domain reads EADIYQTPRYLVIGTGKKITLECSQTMGHDKMYWYQQDPGMELHLIHYSYGVNSTEKGDLSSESTVSRIRTEHFPLTLESARPSHTSQYLCASSDDGRANTGELFFGEGSRLTVL.

The V gene is TRBV5-6, the J gene TRBJ2-1, with 7 bases matching TRBD1. V lost 3 bases, J lost 1 base, and 10 bases stayed unmatched. This CDR3 has 17 residues. Looked up from germline, CDR1 is SGHDT and CDR2 is YYEEEE. Written as DNA, the CDR3 is TGTGCCAGCAGCTACCAGGGACAGCCCTTATCCTACAATGAGCAGTTCTTC. Translation gives CASSYQGQPLSYNEQFF.

This clone was picked up a small number of times. The chain recombines TRBV2 with TRBJ1-5; no firm D call. CDR1 SNHLY and CDR2 FYNNEI come from the germline V gene. This CDR3 is 12 amino acids long. With 2 bases removed from V and 7 bases from J, the gap between germline ends came to 6 bases. CDR3 sequence (DNA): TGTGCCAGCAGTGAAACTCAACAGCCCCAGCATTTT. Its translation is CASSETQQPQHF.

The J gene is TRBJ1-1, the V gene TRBV30; D is unclear. V was cut by 1 base and J by 0 bases, with 9 bases left in between. The CDR3 sequence is 14 residues long. Germline lookup yields CDR1 GTSNPN and CDR2 SVGIG (reference sequence). The CDR3, as DNA: TGTGCCTGGAGTGGTCTAACGTTGAACACTGAAGCTTTCTTT. Amino acids: CAWSGLTLNTEAFF.

This chain joins TRBV19 and TRBJ1-6, with 7 bases matching TRBD1. CDR3 size: 16 residues. The germline V gene has CDR1 LNHDA and CDR2 SQIVND (reference sequence). J lost 7 bases, V lost 5 bases, and 11 bases had no gene match. The CDR3 here is CASSSETGTWNSPLHF. The CDR3 DNA reads as TGTGCCAGTAGTTCCGAGACAGGGACTTGGAATTCACCCCTCCACTTT.

This clone was seen a few times. The CDR3 here is CASSSKVSGLVTNEQFF. The DNA of the CDR3 is TGTGCCAGCAGCTCGAAGGTATCCGGACTAGTCACCAATGAGCAGTTCTTC. This sequence joins TRBV5-6 and TRBJ2-1; 7 bases match TRBD2. Germline loops: CDR1 SGHDT, CDR2 YYEEEE. V was clipped by 3 bases and J by 6 bases; unmatched bases: 15. CDR3 length: 17 amino acids.

The V and J genes are TRBV27 and TRBJ2-1, with 10 bases matching TRBD2. The CDR3 is made up of 15 amino acids. The trim removed 3 bases at V and 4 bases at J, leaving 3 bases unmatched. From germline, CDR1 is MNHEY and CDR2 SMNVEV (reference sequence). This CDR3 is CASSFRTSGYNEQFF. CDR3 DNA sequence: TGTGCCAGCAGTTTCCGGACTAGCGGATACAATGAGCAGTTCTTC.